This T cell receptor (beta chain) was obtained from a study of CD8 T cells in Susac syndrome. Findings of the study overall: It was acknowledged in the study that the number of individuals who were included in its TCR sequencing and HLA analysis was relatively small.

TCR beta from blood CD8+ and CD4+ T cells was sequenced. TEMRA cells were enriched by FACS, while CD8+ and CD4+ T cells were obtained through a negative isolation that was performed magnetically. Germline loops: CDR1 DFQATT, CDR2 SNEGSKA (reference sequence). Trimming left V 0 bases short and J 4 bases short, with 12 bases between. This CDR3 has 15 residues. cDNA came from around 0.54 to 1 ug RNA primed by random hexamers. Amplification of TCR beta CDR3 was carried out by immunoSEQ multiplex PCR, which covered 54 Vbeta and 13 Jbeta segments. Using its own MiXCR run on the immunoSEQ multiplex PCR reads, TCRdb lists one record per CDR3 protein. The sample includes 250,000 or so distinct CDR3 sequences, about 94% of them seen just once. On this clonotype: What it binds is unknown.

The J gene is TRBJ2-2, the V gene TRBV20-1, with a possible D match to TRBD2 (5 bases). The clonotype was recovered from a human donor with multiple sclerosis. The sequencing input was CD4+ T cells from PBMCs. In nucleotides, the CDR3 is TGCAGTGCTAGAGATTTTGGCGGAGGCACCGGGGAGCTGTTTTTT. This encodes CSARDFGGGTGELFF.